This record concerns one T cell receptor beta chain sequence. The antigen is undetermined. This sample was included in a study of neoadjuvant anti-PD-1 for oral cavity cancer. Study in general: Patients mostly received three to four biweekly nivolumab doses at 3 mg/kg before surgery.

The protocol was immunoSEQ multiplex PCR, while the TCRdb copy is restricted to in-frame clones and leaves out a portion. In the table there are under 85,000 clones, approximately 84% of which are singletons. General study results and limits: With a few patients per group, TCR findings need larger cohorts.

The source is a person aged 40 to 85 with oral cavity squamous cell carcinoma. Sequences were derived from PBMCs, sampled before nivolumab (anti-PD-1) treatment.

CDR3 amino acids: CASRRDSYTGELFF. The DNA for the CDR3 is TGTGCCAGCAGACGGGACAGTTACACCGGGGAGCTGTTTTTT. This rearrangement joins TRBV14 to TRBJ2-2; 7 bases fit TRBD1. Trimming cost V 6 bases and J 3 bases; bases outside gene matches: 4. Germline V gene sequence: CDR1 SGHDN, CDR2 FVKESK. This CDR3 has 14 residues.